Shown below are 6 T cell receptor beta chains from a single sample sequenced in a study of blood T cell repertoires in COVID-19 (dated by TCRdb to 2019 to 2021). Libraries were made using the immunoSEQ multiplex PCR assay. Imported from immuneACCESS, the table was reduced by TCRdb to in-frame sequences with V and J called. These copies leave out some clones; in studies compared against another copy, an unresolved V gene accounts for under half, and the cause of the remainder is not known. For this sample the table gives more than 300,000 clones, of which just over 90% were detected only once. The ten largest clonotypes hold 0.8% to 0.9% of the sample. The sequenced sample consisted of PBMCs or T cells enriched from blood (not recorded which). These receptors originate from a woman in her thirties or forties who had been exposed to COVID-19.

The chain couples TRBV6-4 to TRBJ2-1, with 7 bases matching TRBD2. The CDR3 has 15 amino acids. After removal of 2 bases from V and 8 bases from J, the junction contained 9 bases not matched to a gene. Per germline, CDR1 MRHNA and CDR2 SNTAGT. CDR3 in DNA: TGTGCCAGCAGTGACCGCGGCGGGAGTTCGTATGAGCAGTTCTTC. Its protein is CASSDRGGSSYEQFF.

This chain uses TRBV18 with TRBJ1-3, with 7 bases that match TRBD1. The CDR3 sequence is 16 residues long. V trimming: 3 bases; J trimming: 0 bases; junction bases outside the gene matches: 5. Germline CDR1 reads KGHSH; CDR2 reads LQKENI. The CDR3 DNA is TGTGCCAGCTCACCGGAAGGACAGGTCTCTGGAAACACCATATATTTT. This encodes CASSPEGQVSGNTIYF.

CDR3 nucleotide sequence: TGTGCCAGCAGCTTAACCGGGGCCGGGGAGCTGTTTTTT. Protein sequence: CASSLTGAGELFF. This chain joins TRBV12-3 or TRBV12-4 and TRBJ2-2, with D maybe TRBD2 (5 bases). The CDR3 is 13 amino acids. Trimming pared 6 bases from V and 6 bases from J, leaving 11 bases between.

The chain uses TRBV7-9 and TRBJ1-2; 7 positions match TRBD1. The ends lost 4 bases at V and 3 bases at J; junction bases unmatched: 11. Germline CDR1 is SEHNR and CDR2 is FQNEAQ (reference sequence). The CDR3 has 16 residues. CDR3 sequence: CASSSPFDRVDYGYTF. The DNA of the CDR3 is TGTGCCAGCAGCTCCCCATTCGACAGGGTGGACTATGGCTACACCTTC.

This clone appeared a single time. CDR3 sequence: CASSTNGTSGGRGELFF. DNA for the CDR3: TGTGCCAGTAGTACCAATGGGACTAGCGGGGGCCGAGGGGAGCTGTTTTTT. The genes are TRBV19 and TRBJ2-2, with 14 positions matching TRBD2. CDR3 length equals 17 residues. Looked up from germline, CDR1 is LNHDA and CDR2 is SQIVND (reference sequence). V trimming: 4 bases; J trimming: 8 bases; junction bases outside the gene matches: 9.

The J gene is TRBJ2-5, the V gene TRBV5-1, with 7 bases lining up with TRBD2. The junction had 7 bases not matched to a gene; V was cut back by 4 bases and J by 1 base. Germline V lookup: CDR1 SGHRS, CDR2 YFSETQ. This CDR3 spans 15 amino acids. The CDR3 is CASSEMGLTQETQYF. The CDR3 bases are TGCGCCAGCAGCGAAATGGGACTAACCCAAGAGACCCAGTACTTC.